These T cell receptor beta chains were read from a single sample in a study of blood T cell repertoires in COVID-19. Only in-frame clones appear in the TCRdb table, and some are missing; sequencing was by immunoSEQ multiplex PCR. The table lists 150,000 to 180,000 clones, under 85% of them singletons. Sequenced input: peripheral blood. These receptors all stem from a man aged 55-75 years with COVID-19, enrolled during active disease. CDR3s include the opening cysteine and the closing phenylalanine or tryptophan. The D gene is left open where the match is weak. Size is stated for part of the rows, as once, few or many counts, or as a class when the clone is expanded.

v_call: TRBV7-2
j_call: TRBJ1-6
clone_size: -
d_call: -
cdr3_aa: CASTRGAGNSPLHF
cdr3_nt: TGTGCCAGCACCCGCGGCGCGGGAAATTCACCCCTCCACTTT

v_call: TRBV5-4
j_call: TRBJ2-1
clone_size: -
d_call: -
cdr3_aa: CASSRTLGSYNEQFF
cdr3_nt: TGTGCCAGCAGCCGGACTCTTGGCTCCTACAATGAGCAGTTCTTC

v_call: TRBV19
j_call: TRBJ1-5
clone_size: once
d_call: -
cdr3_aa: CASTSVARGNQPQHF
cdr3_nt: TGTGCCAGTACTTCCGTGGCGAGGGGCAATCAGCCCCAGCATTTT

v_call: TRBV4-1
j_call: TRBJ1-3
clone_size: -
d_call: -
cdr3_aa: CASSPVGFVGNTIYF
cdr3_nt: TGCGCCAGCAGCCCTGTCGGGTTTGTGGGAAACACCATATATTTT

v_call: TRBV5-4
j_call: TRBJ2-5
clone_size: -
d_call: -
cdr3_aa: CASSLAGGLETQYF
cdr3_nt: TGTGCCAGCAGCTTGGCAGGAGGGCTGGAGACCCAGTACTTC

v_call: TRBV9
j_call: TRBJ2-7
clone_size: -
d_call: -
cdr3_aa: CASSVGPGISYEQYF
cdr3_nt: TGTGCCAGCAGCGTTGGCCCCGGGATTTCCTACGAGCAGTACTTC

v_call: TRBV19
j_call: TRBJ2-1
clone_size: -
d_call: TRBD1
cdr3_aa: CASSGQGNNEQFF
cdr3_nt: TGTGCCAGCTCGGGACAGGGTAATAATGAGCAGTTCTTC

v_call: TRBV19
j_call: TRBJ1-2
clone_size: many
d_call: -
cdr3_aa: CASSINDRDTNYGYTF
cdr3_nt: TGTGCCAGTAGTATTAATGACCGGGACACCAACTATGGCTACACCTTC

v_call: TRBV4-1
j_call: TRBJ1-1
clone_size: -
d_call: TRBD1
cdr3_aa: CASSQPGTAAEAFF
cdr3_nt: TGCGCCAGCAGCCAACCCGGGACAGCCGCCGAAGCTTTCTTT

v_call: TRBV20-1
j_call: TRBJ1-1
clone_size: few
d_call: TRBD1
cdr3_aa: CSSQGVTIRFF
cdr3_nt: TGCAGTTCACAGGGGGTAACCATCCGTTTCTTT

v_call: TRBV18
j_call: TRBJ1-2
clone_size: -
d_call: TRBD1
cdr3_aa: CASSPSADRDGYTF
cdr3_nt: TGTGCCAGCTCACCCTCGGCCGACAGGGACGGCTACACCTTC

v_call: TRBV4-2
j_call: TRBJ2-1
clone_size: -
d_call: -
cdr3_aa: CASSHRAGYYNEQFF
cdr3_nt: TGTGCCAGCAGCCATCGTGCGGGGTACTACAATGAGCAGTTCTTC

v_call: TRBV12-3/TRBV12-4
j_call: TRBJ1-1
clone_size: -
d_call: -
cdr3_aa: CASSWGGREAFF
cdr3_nt: TGTGCCAGCAGTTGGGGGGGGCGTGAAGCTTTCTTT

v_call: TRBV18
j_call: TRBJ1-4
clone_size: -
d_call: TRBD1
cdr3_aa: CASSPGDRATNEKLFF
cdr3_nt: TGTGCCAGCTCACCGGGGGACAGGGCGACTAATGAAAAACTGTTTTTT

v_call: TRBV30
j_call: TRBJ2-1
clone_size: -
d_call: -
cdr3_aa: CAWLFSGTGGNEQFF
cdr3_nt: TGTGCCTGGTTATTTTCCGGGACTGGGGGCAATGAGCAGTTCTTC